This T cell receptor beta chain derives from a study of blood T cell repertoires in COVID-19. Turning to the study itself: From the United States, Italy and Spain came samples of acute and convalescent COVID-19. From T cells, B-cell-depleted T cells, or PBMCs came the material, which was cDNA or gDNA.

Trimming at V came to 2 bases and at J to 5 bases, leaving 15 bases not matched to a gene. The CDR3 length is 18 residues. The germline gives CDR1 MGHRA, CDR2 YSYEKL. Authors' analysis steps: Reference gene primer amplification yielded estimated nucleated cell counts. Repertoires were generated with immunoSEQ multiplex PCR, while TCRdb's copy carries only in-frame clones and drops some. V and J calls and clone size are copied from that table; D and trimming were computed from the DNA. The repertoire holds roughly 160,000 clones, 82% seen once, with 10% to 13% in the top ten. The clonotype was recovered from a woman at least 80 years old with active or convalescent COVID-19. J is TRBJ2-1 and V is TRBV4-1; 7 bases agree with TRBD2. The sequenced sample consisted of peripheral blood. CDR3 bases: TGCGCCAGCAGCCAACCCCTCGGGGCGGGAGTGGGGGACAATGAGCAGTTCTTC. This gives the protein CASSQPLGAGVGDNEQFF.